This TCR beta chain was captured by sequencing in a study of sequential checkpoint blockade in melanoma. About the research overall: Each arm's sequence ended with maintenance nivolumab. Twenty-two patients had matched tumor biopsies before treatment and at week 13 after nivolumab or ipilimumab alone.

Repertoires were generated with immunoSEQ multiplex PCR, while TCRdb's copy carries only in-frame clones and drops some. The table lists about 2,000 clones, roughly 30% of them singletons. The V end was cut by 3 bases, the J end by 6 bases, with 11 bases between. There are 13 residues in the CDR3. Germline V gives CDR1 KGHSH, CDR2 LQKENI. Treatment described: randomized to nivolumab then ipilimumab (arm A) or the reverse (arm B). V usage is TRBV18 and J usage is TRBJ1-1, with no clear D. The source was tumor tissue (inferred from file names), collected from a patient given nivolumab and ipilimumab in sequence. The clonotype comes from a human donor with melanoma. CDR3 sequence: CASSPPAVAEAFF. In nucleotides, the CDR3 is TGTGCCAGCTCACCCCCCGCCGTGGCTGAAGCTTTCTTT. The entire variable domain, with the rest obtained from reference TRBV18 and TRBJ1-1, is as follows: NAGVMQNPRHLVRRRGQEARLRCSPMKGHSHVYWYRQLPEEGLKFMVYLQKENIIDESGMPKERFSAEFPKEGPSILRIQQVVRGDSAAYFCASSPPAVAEAFFGQGTRLTVV.